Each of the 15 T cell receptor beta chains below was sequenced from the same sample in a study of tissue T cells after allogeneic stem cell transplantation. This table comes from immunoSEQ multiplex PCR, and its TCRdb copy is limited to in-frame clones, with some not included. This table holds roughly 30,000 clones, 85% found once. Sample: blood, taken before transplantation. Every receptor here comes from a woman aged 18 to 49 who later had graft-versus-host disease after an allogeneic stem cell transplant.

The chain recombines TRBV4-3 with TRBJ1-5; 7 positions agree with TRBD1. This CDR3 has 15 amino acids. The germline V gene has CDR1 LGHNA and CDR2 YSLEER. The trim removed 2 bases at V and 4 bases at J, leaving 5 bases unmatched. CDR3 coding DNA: TGCGCCAGCAGCCAAAACAGGGGAGCAAATCAGCCCCAGCATTTT. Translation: CASSQNRGANQPQHF.

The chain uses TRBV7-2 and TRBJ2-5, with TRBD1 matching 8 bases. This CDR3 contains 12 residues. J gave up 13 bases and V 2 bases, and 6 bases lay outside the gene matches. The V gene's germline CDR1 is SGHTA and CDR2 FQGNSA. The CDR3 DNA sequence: TGTGCCAGCAGCTTACAGGGGGCGAAGGGGTACTTC. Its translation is CASSLQGAKGYF.

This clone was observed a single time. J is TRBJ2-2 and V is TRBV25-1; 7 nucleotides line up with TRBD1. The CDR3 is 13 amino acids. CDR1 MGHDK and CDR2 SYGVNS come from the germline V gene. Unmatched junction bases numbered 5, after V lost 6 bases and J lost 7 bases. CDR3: CASSTGVDGELFF. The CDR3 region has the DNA TGTGCCAGCAGCACAGGGGTAGACGGGGAGCTGTTTTTT.

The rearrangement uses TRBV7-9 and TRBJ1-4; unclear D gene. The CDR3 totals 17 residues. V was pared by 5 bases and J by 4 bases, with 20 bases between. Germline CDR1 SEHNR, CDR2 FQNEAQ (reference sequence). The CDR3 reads CASSPGPGNSGNEKLFF. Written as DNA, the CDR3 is TGTGCCAGCAGCCCGGGCCCTGGAAACTCGGGTAATGAAAAACTGTTTTTT.

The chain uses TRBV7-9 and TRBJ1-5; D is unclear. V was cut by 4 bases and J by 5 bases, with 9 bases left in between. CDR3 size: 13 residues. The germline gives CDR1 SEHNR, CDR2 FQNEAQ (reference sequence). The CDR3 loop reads CASSSTEYQPQHF. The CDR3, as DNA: TGTGCCAGCAGCTCAACCGAATATCAGCCCCAGCATTTT.

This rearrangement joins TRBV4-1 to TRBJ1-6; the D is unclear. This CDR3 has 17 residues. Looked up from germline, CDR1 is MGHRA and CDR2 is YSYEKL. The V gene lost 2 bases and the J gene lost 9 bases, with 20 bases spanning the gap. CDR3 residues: CASSQPIFPRKGSPLHF. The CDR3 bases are TGCGCCAGCAGCCAACCCATATTCCCCAGGAAAGGTTCACCCCTCCACTTT.

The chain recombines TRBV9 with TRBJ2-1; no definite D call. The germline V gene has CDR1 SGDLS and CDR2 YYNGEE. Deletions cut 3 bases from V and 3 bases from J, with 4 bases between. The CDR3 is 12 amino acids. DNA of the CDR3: TGTGCCAGCAGCGGCCTCTACAATGAGCAGTTCTTC. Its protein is CASSGLYNEQFF.

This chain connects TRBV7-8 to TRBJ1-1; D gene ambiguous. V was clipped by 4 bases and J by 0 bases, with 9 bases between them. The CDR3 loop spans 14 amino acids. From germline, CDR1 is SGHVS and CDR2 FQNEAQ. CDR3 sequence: CASSSTLLNTEAFF. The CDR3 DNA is TGTGCCAGCAGCTCGACATTGTTGAACACTGAAGCTTTCTTT.

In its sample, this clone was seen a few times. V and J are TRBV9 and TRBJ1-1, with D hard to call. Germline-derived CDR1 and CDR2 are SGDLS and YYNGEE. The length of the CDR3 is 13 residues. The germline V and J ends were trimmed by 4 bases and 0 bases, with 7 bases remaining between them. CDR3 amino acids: CASSPDLNTEAFF. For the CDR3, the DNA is TGTGCCAGCAGCCCGGACCTGAACACTGAAGCTTTCTTT.

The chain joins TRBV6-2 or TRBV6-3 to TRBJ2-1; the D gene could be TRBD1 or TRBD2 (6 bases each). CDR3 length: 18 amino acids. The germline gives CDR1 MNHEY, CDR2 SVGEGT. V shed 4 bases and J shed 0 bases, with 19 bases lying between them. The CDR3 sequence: CASSSLRGAGSSYNEQFF. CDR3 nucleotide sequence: TGTGCCAGCAGTTCCCTTAGGGGGGCGGGGAGCTCCTACAATGAGCAGTTCTTC.

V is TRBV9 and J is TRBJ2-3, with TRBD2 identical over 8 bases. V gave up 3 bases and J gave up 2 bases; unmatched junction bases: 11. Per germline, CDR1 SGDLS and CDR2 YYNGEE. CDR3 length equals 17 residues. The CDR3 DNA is TGTGCCAGCAGCGCATACCTCGCGGGGGGAAACACAGATACGCAGTATTTT. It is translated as CASSAYLAGGNTDTQYF. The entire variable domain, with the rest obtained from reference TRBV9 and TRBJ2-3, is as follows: DSGVTQTPKHLITATGQRVTLRCSPRSGDLSVYWYQQSLDQGLQFLIQYYNGEERAKGNILERFSAQQFPDLHSELNLSSLELGDSALYFCASSAYLAGGNTDTQYFGPGTRLTVL.

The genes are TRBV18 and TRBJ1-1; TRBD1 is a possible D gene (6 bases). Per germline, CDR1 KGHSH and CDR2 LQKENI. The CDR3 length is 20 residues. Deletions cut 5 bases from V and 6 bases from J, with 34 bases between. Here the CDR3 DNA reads TGTGCCAGCTCAAGTTTTGAGTTGGGGGGGCGCGTGTTATGGTCGGCTGAAGCTTTCTTT. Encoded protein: CASSSFELGGRVLWSAEAFF.

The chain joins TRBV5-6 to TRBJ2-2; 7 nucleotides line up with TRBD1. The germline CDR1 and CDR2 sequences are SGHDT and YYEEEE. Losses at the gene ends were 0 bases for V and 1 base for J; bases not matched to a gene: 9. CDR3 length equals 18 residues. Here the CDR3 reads CASSLEGVWDRNTGELFF. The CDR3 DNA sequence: TGTGCCAGCAGCTTGGAGGGGGTATGGGACAGGAACACCGGGGAGCTGTTTTTT.

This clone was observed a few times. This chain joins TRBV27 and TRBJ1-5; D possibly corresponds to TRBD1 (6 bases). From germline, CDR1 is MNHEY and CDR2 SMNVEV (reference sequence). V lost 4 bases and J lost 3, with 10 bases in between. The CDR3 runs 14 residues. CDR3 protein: CASSSQGYNQPQHF. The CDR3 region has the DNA TGTGCCAGCAGTTCTCAGGGGTACAATCAGCCCCAGCATTTT.

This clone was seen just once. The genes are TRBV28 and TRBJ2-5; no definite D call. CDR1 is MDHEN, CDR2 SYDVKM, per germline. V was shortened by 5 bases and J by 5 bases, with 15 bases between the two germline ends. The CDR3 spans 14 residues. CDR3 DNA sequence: TGTGCCAGCAGTCGTCCGGATTCCGCGGAGACCCAGTACTTC. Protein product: CASSRPDSAETQYF.